This T cell receptor beta chain came from a study of blood T cell repertoires in COVID-19. Study overall: PBMCs, B-cell-depleted T cells, or T cells provided the cDNA or gDNA that made up the material.

CDR3 length: 16 residues. CDR1 and CDR2 (germline): SGHVS, FNYEAQ. Between the trimmed V and J ends, which lost 1 base and 3 bases, there was a span of 13 bases. The assay was immunoSEQ multiplex PCR, and TCRdb's table has in-frame clones only and misses some. This table holds hundreds of thousands of clones, roughly 88% found once. The age range of participants was roughly 18 to 90 years, with residence in about 25 US areas. Cohorts were assigned according to the clinical history that participants reported. V is TRBV7-6 and J is TRBJ2-1; D may be TRBD1 (7 bases). The clonotype was recovered from a middle-aged woman with acute COVID-19. Sequencing input: PBMCs or T cells enriched from blood (not recorded which). The CDR3 region has the DNA TGTGCCAGCAGCTTAGATGGAGGGGGCCGCTACAATGAGCAGTTCTTC. Protein product: CASSLDGGGRYNEQFF.